The present entry profiles one TCR delta chain with its context. Its antigen remains undetermined. TCRdb shows a much larger clone's protein in place of this DNA's translation, and the two differ at residue 19, likely through a read error; the protein shown is translated from the DNA. For bulk TCR repertoire analysis, Vgamma9/Vdelta2+ and Vdelta2-negative gammadelta T cell populations were flow-sorted out of peripheral blood mononuclear cells. This sample stems from a study of γδ T cells in repeated Plasmodium falciparum infection (dated by TCRdb to about 2021). Context from the whole study: The natural-infection arm enrolled Malian children exposed to intense seasonal malaria transmission and compared the Malian children with Australian children matched for age and gender. Malian gammadelta TCR repertoires were analysed cross-sectionally during no-transmission periods and were analysed longitudinally across acute febrile malaria episodes. Samples were collected from controlled-infection subjects at baseline, immediately before selected infections, and 21 days after each infection. In the study, the shaping of the human gammadelta T cell repertoire by repeated Plasmodium falciparum infection was examined using natural infection in Mali and controlled human malaria infection. Several malaria-naive U.S. adults underwent four controlled human malaria infections by bites from P. falciparum NF54-infected Anopheles stephensi mosquitoes over 644 days.

Reading from cysteine to phenylalanine, the CDR3 counts 20 amino acids. The retained sequence is limited to the CDR3, 60 bases, with the frame set at the first base. The germline V gene sets CDR1 to TSWWSYY and CDR2 to QGS. The library was generated by multiplex PCR. The listed sequencing device is Illumina MiSeq. Every sorted gammadelta T cell sample had both its TCR gamma (TRG) and TCR delta (TRD) chains sequenced. In the authors' own workflow: Clonotype tree plots, accumulated frequency of the top 20 clonotypes, diversity index (DI) and D75 metrics were included in the repertoire analyses. After TCRdb called clones again from the public reads with CATT, rows with identical DNA were merged. The V and J calls come from TCRdb's annotation, not from the publication. The sample table contains 45,000 to 60,000 delta-chain clones; only one count was recorded for roughly 1.9% of them. The biggest ten clones account for roughly 24% of the sample.

Study-level results and caveats: In Vdelta2-negative, largely Vdelta1+, gammadelta TCR repertoires, repeated controlled infections appeared to drive waves of new clonotype selection. Vdelta2-negative gammadelta TCR repertoires from Malian children appeared more clonally expanded, less diverse and less shared than those of Australian children. The Malian cohort came from a small rural village of predominantly one ethnic group, limiting generalizability. Because the controlled-infection cohort was small, analysis of inter-individual variability in gammadelta T cell responses was limited. A highly stable polyclonal repertoire over time and infection, with many inter-individual overlapping TCRgamma sequences, was shown by Vgamma9/Vdelta2+ TCR repertoires.

The V gene was identified as TRDV1, while no J gene was called; the table's TRDD3 call for D was not verified on the DNA. The clonotype originates from a pool of human donors (malaria-infected and uninfected, not separated). The sequenced sample was gamma-delta T cells from blood. The DNA sequence follows: TGTGCTCTTGGGGATTCTATCCTCGCTCGACTGGGTGCATTCCCCGATAAACTCACCTTT. Its product reads: CALGDSILARLGAFPDKLTF.